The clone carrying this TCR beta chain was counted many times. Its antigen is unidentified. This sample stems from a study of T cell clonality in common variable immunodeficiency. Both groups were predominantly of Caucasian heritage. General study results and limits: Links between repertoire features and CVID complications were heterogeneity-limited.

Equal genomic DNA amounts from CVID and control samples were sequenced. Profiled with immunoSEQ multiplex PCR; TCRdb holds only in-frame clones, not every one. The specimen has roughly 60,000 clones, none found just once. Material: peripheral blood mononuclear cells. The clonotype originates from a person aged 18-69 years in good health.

The CDR3 is CASSLWGTNEKLFF. CDR3 DNA (partial): TGTGCCAGCAGCTTATGGGGCACTAATGAAAAA. The J gene is TRBJ1-4, the V gene TRBV5-4; D might be TRBD1 (5 bases). The sequence runs out 3 residues before the end of the CDR3; the remainder is reconstructed from the germline J gene. The CDR3 extends over 14 amino acids. Germline loops: CDR1 SGHNT, CDR2 YYREEE (reference sequence). V lost 2 bases and J 2 bases, leaving 7 bases between the germline ends. Full variable domain (outside the CDR3, taken from reference TRBV5-4 and TRBJ1-4): ETGVTQSPTHLIKTRGQQVTLRCSSQSGHNTVSWYQQALGQGPQFIFQYYREEENGRGNFPPRFSGLQFPNYSSELNVNALELDDSALYLCASSLWGTNEKLFFGSGTQLSVL.